These 30 T cell receptor beta chains originate from one sample sequenced in a study of blood T cell repertoires in COVID-19. Sequenced by immunoSEQ multiplex PCR; TCRdb stores in-frame clones only, minus some. The sample consists of fewer than 500,000 clones, 87% of them appearing once. Sequenced: PBMCs or T cells enriched from blood (not recorded which). All receptors come from a young woman who had recovered from COVID-19.

This chain joins TRBV28 and TRBJ1-6, with D hard to call. The CDR3 runs to 14 residues. Trimming took off 3 bases at V and 9 bases at J, with 12 bases between the two ends. Germline V gene lookup returns CDR1 MDHEN and CDR2 SYDVKM. CDR3 protein: CASSFTRPVSPLHF. The CDR3 DNA reads as TGTGCCAGCAGTTTTACCCGTCCGGTTTCACCCCTCCACTTT.

This clone came up once. The chain carries TRBV10-3 and TRBJ2-6; the D is unclear. V was clipped by 10 bases and J by 0 bases, with 7 bases between them. The germline gives CDR1 ENHRY, CDR2 SYGVKD. This CDR3 is built from 13 residues. The CDR3 sequence: CATYISGANVLTF. CDR3 bases: TGTGCCACGTACATCTCTGGGGCCAACGTCCTGACTTTC.

The J gene is TRBJ1-1, the V gene TRBV4-1, with 8 bases that match TRBD1. CDR1 MGHRA and CDR2 YSYEKL come from the germline V gene. This CDR3 has 17 amino acids. Trimming at V came to 3 bases and at J to 0 bases, leaving 9 bases not matched to a gene. The DNA for the CDR3 is TGCGCCAGCAGCCAGGCTGACAGGGGCGGAATGAACACTGAAGCTTTCTTT. This codes for CASSQADRGGMNTEAFF.

The sample holds a few counts of this clone. V and J are TRBV7-9 and TRBJ1-1; unclear D gene. Germline CDR1 and CDR2: SEHNR and FQNEAQ (reference sequence). The CDR3 totals 12 residues. V was shortened by 2 bases and J by 8 bases, with 9 bases between the two germline ends. The CDR3 region has the DNA TGTGCCAGCAGCTTAAGTGGGAGGGAAGCTTTCTTT. Translated, it gives CASSLSGREAFF.

The rearrangement links TRBV20-1 to TRBJ1-2; possibly TRBD1 for D (6 bases). Germline V gives CDR1 DFQATT, CDR2 SNEGSKA (reference sequence). The CDR3 extends over 11 amino acids. With 4 bases removed from V and 8 bases from J, the gap between germline ends came to 11 bases. Here the CDR3 reads CSATGVGGYTF. In nucleotides, the CDR3 is TGCAGTGCTACAGGGGTCGGCGGCTACACCTTC.

This chain links TRBV5-1 with TRBJ1-4; 7 bases line up with TRBD1. Per germline, CDR1 SGHRS and CDR2 YFSETQ. The CDR3 is made up of 15 amino acids. J was trimmed by 8 bases and V by 1 base; bases with no gene match: 8. The CDR3 reads CASSLSRGLKEKLFF. CDR3 in DNA: TGCGCCAGCAGCTTGAGCAGGGGGTTGAAAGAAAAACTGTTTTTT.

The rearrangement links TRBV12-3 or TRBV12-4 to TRBJ1-2; no clear D gene. The CDR3 loop spans 13 amino acids. V dropped 4 bases and J dropped 2 bases, with 8 bases sitting between them. CDR3 nucleotide sequence: TGTGCCAGCAGTTACCAGGCGAACTATGGCTACACCTTC. Translation gives CASSYQANYGYTF.

This clone came up once. The chain recombines TRBV6-5 with TRBJ1-5; TRBD1 matches 9 bases. The CDR3 contains 15 residues. Germline V gives CDR1 MNHEY, CDR2 SVGAGI. The ends lost 6 bases at V and 4 bases at J; junction bases unmatched: 7. This CDR3 reads CASSLGQGRNQPQHF. The DNA for the CDR3 is TGTGCCAGCAGCCTTGGACAGGGGAGAAATCAGCCCCAGCATTTT.

This chain uses TRBV5-1 with TRBJ1-1; D is uncertain. Trimming left V 0 bases short and J 7 bases short, with 16 bases between. The CDR3 has 15 residues. Germline V gene data show CDR1 as SGHRS and CDR2 as YFSETQ. The CDR3 protein is CASSLGQEEEGEAFF. The CDR3 DNA is TGCGCCAGCAGCTTGGGGCAAGAGGAGGAGGGTGAAGCTTTCTTT.

The chain joins TRBV5-1 to TRBJ1-4, with D possibly matching TRBD1 (6 bases). The CDR3 is 16 residues long. Germline V gene data show CDR1 as SGHRS and CDR2 as YFSETQ. V lost 1 base, J lost 0 bases, and 10 bases lay in between. The CDR3 loop is CASSLTGSSTNEKLFF. DNA for the CDR3: TGCGCCAGCAGCTTGACAGGGAGCTCAACTAATGAAAAACTGTTTTTT.

This clone was detected a few times. This chain links TRBV19 with TRBJ2-5; 10 bases match TRBD2. CDR3 size: 15 residues. CDR1 and CDR2 (germline): LNHDA, SQIVND (reference sequence). With V trimmed by 5 bases and J by 5 bases, 8 bases remained unmatched. The CDR3 reads CASSPLAGVMETQYF. CDR3 DNA: TGTGCCAGTAGTCCTCTAGCGGGGGTAATGGAGACCCAGTACTTC.

The V call is TRBV7-2, the J call TRBJ1-5; the D gene is possibly TRBD1 (6 bases). V was trimmed by 5 bases and J by 7 bases, leaving 15 bases between them. CDR1 and CDR2 from the germline V gene are SGHTA and FQGNSA. This CDR3 contains 14 residues. The CDR3 reads CASSQLTGNQPQHF. The CDR3 nucleotides read TGTGCCAGCAGCCAGCTAACAGGGAACCAGCCCCAGCATTTT.

This clone was seen only once. The chain recombines TRBV3-1 (or the pseudogene TRBV3-2) with TRBJ1-4, with D possibly being TRBD1 (5 bases). Germline values: CDR1 LGHDT, CDR2 YNNKEL (reference sequence). This CDR3 spans 13 amino acids. Between the trimmed V and J ends, which lost 4 bases and 15 bases, there was a span of 18 bases. In nucleotides, the CDR3 is TGTGCCAGCAGCCTAGATCTGACAGACCTATTGTTTTTT. It encodes CASSLDLTDLLFF.

The chain joins TRBV2 to TRBJ2-1; 13 bases agree with TRBD2. Germline V gene sequence: CDR1 SNHLY, CDR2 FYNNEI. The CDR3 extends over 15 amino acids. V lost 6 bases and J lost 9; bases outside the gene matches: 8. CDR3 nucleotides: TGTGCCAGCAGAGGGACTAGCGGGGCGGACAGTGAGCAGTTCTTC. Translated, it gives CASRGTSGADSEQFF.

This chain links TRBV10-3 with TRBJ2-5; perhaps TRBD1 as D (5 bases). In germline, CDR1 is ENHRY, CDR2 SYGVKD. This CDR3 has 13 amino acids. V was clipped by 5 bases and J by 3 bases, with 10 bases between them. In DNA, the CDR3 is TGTGCCATCAGTCAACAGGTGGAAGAGACCCAGTACTTC. Its protein is CAISQQVEETQYF.

The chain uses TRBV11-2 and TRBJ2-3; 10 positions agree with TRBD1. This CDR3 region has 16 residues. Germline CDR1 is SGHAT and CDR2 is FQNNGV. Trimming cost V 1 base and J 10 bases; bases outside gene matches: 11. In nucleotides, the CDR3 is TGTGCCAGCAGCTTAGGACGGACAGGGGGGATTGTGGCGCAGTATTTT. Amino acid sequence: CASSLGRTGGIVAQYF.

This clone was detected only once. The chain couples TRBV14 to TRBJ2-7; TRBD2 aligns across 8 bases. V shed 4 bases, J shed 2 bases, and the junction held 4 bases outside the gene matches. Germline loops: CDR1 SGHDN, CDR2 FVKESK. The CDR3 totals 14 residues. CDR3 coding DNA: TGTGCCAGCAGCCCCGGGGGGGCCCCCTACGAGCAGTACTTC. Its translation is CASSPGGAPYEQYF. The complete variable domain, with remaining parts taken from reference TRBV14 and TRBJ2-7, reads EAGVTQFPSHSVIEKGQTVTLRCDPISGHDNLYWYRRVMGKEIKFLLHFVKESKQDESGMPNNRFLAERTGGTYSTLKVQPAELEDSGVYFCASSPGGAPYEQYFGPGTRLTVT.

The chain combines TRBV28 with TRBJ2-7, with D possibly TRBD1 on 6 matching bases. The CDR3 covers 14 residues. V lost 5 bases and J lost 4, with 15 bases in between. Per germline, CDR1 MDHEN and CDR2 SYDVKM. CDR3 loop: CASSPLGTYYEQYF. CDR3 DNA sequence: TGTGCCAGCAGTCCCCTGGGGACATATTACGAGCAGTACTTC.

V and J are TRBV28 and TRBJ2-2, with D perhaps matching TRBD1 (6 bases). The CDR3 contains 17 residues. V was trimmed by 3 bases and J by 7 bases, leaving 21 bases between them. Germline assignment: CDR1 MDHEN and CDR2 SYDVKM. Here the CDR3 reads CASSLTPGTGSFGELFF. The CDR3, as DNA: TGTGCCAGCAGTTTGACCCCCGGCACAGGGTCTTTCGGGGAGCTGTTTTTT.

The chain joins TRBV28 to TRBJ1-2; D gene uncertain. CDR1 is MDHEN and CDR2 is SYDVKM in the germline V gene. The CDR3 has 15 amino acids. Trimming took off 7 bases at V and 3 bases at J, with 18 bases between the two ends. The DNA of the CDR3 is TGTGCCAGCACCGCGGATCTAACCCCGGACTATGGCTACACCTTC. Amino acids: CASTADLTPDYGYTF.

This rearrangement joins TRBV6-5 to TRBJ2-7, with no clear D. Trimming pared 5 bases from V and 9 bases from J, leaving 14 bases between. This CDR3 is 12 amino acids long. Germline V gene data show CDR1 as MNHEY and CDR2 as SVGAGI. CDR3 sequence: CASSLNFYRQYF. The DNA of the CDR3 is TGTGCCAGCAGTCTGAACTTTTATAGGCAGTACTTC.

V gene TRBV15 combines with J gene TRBJ1-1, with D perhaps TRBD1 (6 bases). This CDR3 is built from 16 residues. Trimming took 5 bases from V and 4 from J, leaving 20 bases between them. Per the germline V gene, CDR1 is LNHNV and CDR2 is YYDKDF (reference sequence). CDR3 protein: CATSARGGLRGTEAFF. Here the CDR3 DNA reads TGTGCCACCAGCGCCCGGGGGGGCTTGAGGGGCACTGAAGCTTTCTTT.

The chain carries TRBV6-5 and TRBJ2-3; TRBD1 matches 7 bases. Germline assignment: CDR1 MNHEY and CDR2 SVGAGI. There are 14 residues in the CDR3. V dropped 0 bases and J dropped 3; count of bases not matched to a gene: 0. CDR3: CASSYSTGTDTQYF. DNA for the CDR3: TGTGCCAGCAGTTACTCGACAGGGACAGATACGCAGTATTTT.

The chain recombines TRBV5-1 with TRBJ2-3, with TRBD2 as a possible D gene (5 bases). Germline values: CDR1 SGHRS, CDR2 YFSETQ. The CDR3 is 15 amino acids. V lost 5 bases, J lost 4 bases, and 17 bases lay in between. The CDR3 DNA reads TGCGCCAGCAGACCCTCTTCGGGGTCGGCAGATACGCAGTATTTT. This sequence encodes CASRPSSGSADTQYF.

The chain links TRBV20-1 to TRBJ1-1; D is unresolved. Germline lookup yields CDR1 DFQATT and CDR2 SNEGSKA (reference sequence). The CDR3 consists of 11 residues. V dropped 3 bases and J dropped 8 bases, with 10 bases sitting between them. The CDR3 DNA reads as TGCAGTGCTAGTGAGTTTTCAGAAGCTTTCTTT. The encoded protein is CSASEFSEAFF.

The chain joins TRBV6-1 to TRBJ2-3; perhaps TRBD1 as D (6 bases). Germline values: CDR1 MNHNS, CDR2 SASEGT. This CDR3 region has 16 residues. V was clipped by 4 bases and J by 4 bases, with 18 bases between them. The CDR3 protein is CASSVGLVGAADTQYF. Written as DNA, the CDR3 is TGTGCCAGCAGTGTGGGGCTTGTGGGGGCGGCAGATACGCAGTATTTT.

This clone was seen ten or more times. The chain employs TRBV4-1 and TRBJ1-1; 7 positions match TRBD1. The ends lost 0 bases at V and 4 bases at J; junction bases unmatched: 11. The germline V gene encodes CDR1 MGHRA and CDR2 YSYEKL. The CDR3 totals 17 residues. Written as DNA, the CDR3 is TGCGCCAGCAGCCAAGAGATAGGAACAGGGGTAGGCACTGAAGCTTTCTTT. This translates into CASSQEIGTGVGTEAFF.

There are many counts of this clone. The chain couples TRBV27 to TRBJ1-5; 8 nucleotides align to TRBD1. The CDR3 has 16 amino acids. With V trimmed by 4 bases and J by 7 bases, 12 bases remained unmatched. Germline V gene sequence: CDR1 MNHEY, CDR2 SMNVEV (reference sequence). CDR3 sequence: CASSSEWTGIGQPQHF. CDR3 bases: TGTGCCAGCAGTTCGGAGTGGACAGGGATAGGGCAGCCCCAGCATTTT.

This sequence joins TRBV19 and TRBJ1-4, with 7 bases aligning to TRBD1. Germline-derived CDR1 and CDR2 are LNHDA and SQIVND (reference sequence). The CDR3 is made up of 14 amino acids. The J segment lost 8 bases and the V segment lost 1 base, leaving 4 bases of the junction unmatched. The CDR3 is CASSIVTGAEKLFF. In nucleotides, the CDR3 is TGTGCCAGTAGTATAGTCACAGGGGCCGAAAAACTGTTTTTT.

The chain carries TRBV2 and TRBJ2-7; D perhaps matches TRBD2 (5 bases). CDR1 SNHLY and CDR2 FYNNEI come from the germline V gene. Trimming removed 11 bases at V and 2 bases at J, with 7 bases between. The CDR3 spans 10 residues. This chain's CDR3 is CASGTYEQYF. CDR3 coding DNA: TGTGCCTCGGGAACCTACGAGCAGTACTTC.